This T cell receptor beta chain was captured in a study of cytomegalovirus exposure and HLA in healthy donors. Study observations and caveats: Later work associated approximately 17,000 TCR beta sequences with HLA alleles at 0.05 false discovery rate.

Per the germline V gene, CDR1 is SGHVS and CDR2 is FNYEAQ. The CDR3 loop spans 14 amino acids. V lost 3 bases and J 3 bases, leaving 8 bases between the germline ends. This clone was detected only once. Its target is unknown. These donors, healthy bone marrow donors, were studied. PCR was performed using 60 Vbeta and 13 Jbeta primers. Repertoires were generated with immunoSEQ multiplex PCR, while TCRdb's copy carries only in-frame clones and drops some. The repertoire holds roughly 150,000 clones, with about 82% as singletons. The sequenced sample was PBMCs. This chain uses TRBV7-6 with TRBJ2-2, with D hard to call. The clonotype was recovered from a male donor in good health and CMV-seronegative. CDR3 DNA: TGTGCCAGCAGCTTTAGAAGATACACCGGGGAGCTGTTTTTT. Its translation: CASSFRRYTGELFF.